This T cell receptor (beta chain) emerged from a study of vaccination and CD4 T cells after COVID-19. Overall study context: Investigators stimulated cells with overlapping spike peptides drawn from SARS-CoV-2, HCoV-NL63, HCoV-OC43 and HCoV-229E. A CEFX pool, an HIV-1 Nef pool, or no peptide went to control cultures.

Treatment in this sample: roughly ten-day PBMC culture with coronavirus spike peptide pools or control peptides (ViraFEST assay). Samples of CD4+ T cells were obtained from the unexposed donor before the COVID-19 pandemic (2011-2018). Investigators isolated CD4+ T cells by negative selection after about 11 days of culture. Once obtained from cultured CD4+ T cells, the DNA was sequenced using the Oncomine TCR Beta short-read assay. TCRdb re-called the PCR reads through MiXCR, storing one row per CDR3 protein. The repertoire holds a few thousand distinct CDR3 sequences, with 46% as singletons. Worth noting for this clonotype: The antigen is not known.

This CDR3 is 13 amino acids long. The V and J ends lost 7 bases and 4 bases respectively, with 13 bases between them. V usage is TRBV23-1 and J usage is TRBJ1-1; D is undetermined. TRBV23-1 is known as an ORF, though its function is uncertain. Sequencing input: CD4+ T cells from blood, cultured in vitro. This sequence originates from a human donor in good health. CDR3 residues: CASTELPGTEAFF. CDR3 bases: TGCGCCAGCACGGAACTCCCGGGCACTGAAGCTTTCTTT.